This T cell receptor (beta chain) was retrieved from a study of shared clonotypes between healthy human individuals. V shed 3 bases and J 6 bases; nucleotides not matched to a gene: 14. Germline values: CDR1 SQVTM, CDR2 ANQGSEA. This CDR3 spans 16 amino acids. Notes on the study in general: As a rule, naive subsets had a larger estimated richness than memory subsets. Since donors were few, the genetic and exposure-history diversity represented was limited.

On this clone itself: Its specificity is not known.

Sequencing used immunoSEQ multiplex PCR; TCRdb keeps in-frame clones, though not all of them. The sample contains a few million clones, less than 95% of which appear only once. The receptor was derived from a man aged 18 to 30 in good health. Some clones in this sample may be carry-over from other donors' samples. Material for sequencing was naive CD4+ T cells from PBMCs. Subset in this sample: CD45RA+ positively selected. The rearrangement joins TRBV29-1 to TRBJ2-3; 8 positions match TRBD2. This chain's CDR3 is CSVDPWGSGKSDTQYF. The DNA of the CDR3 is TGCAGCGTTGATCCTTGGGGTAGCGGGAAGTCGGATACGCAGTATTTT.